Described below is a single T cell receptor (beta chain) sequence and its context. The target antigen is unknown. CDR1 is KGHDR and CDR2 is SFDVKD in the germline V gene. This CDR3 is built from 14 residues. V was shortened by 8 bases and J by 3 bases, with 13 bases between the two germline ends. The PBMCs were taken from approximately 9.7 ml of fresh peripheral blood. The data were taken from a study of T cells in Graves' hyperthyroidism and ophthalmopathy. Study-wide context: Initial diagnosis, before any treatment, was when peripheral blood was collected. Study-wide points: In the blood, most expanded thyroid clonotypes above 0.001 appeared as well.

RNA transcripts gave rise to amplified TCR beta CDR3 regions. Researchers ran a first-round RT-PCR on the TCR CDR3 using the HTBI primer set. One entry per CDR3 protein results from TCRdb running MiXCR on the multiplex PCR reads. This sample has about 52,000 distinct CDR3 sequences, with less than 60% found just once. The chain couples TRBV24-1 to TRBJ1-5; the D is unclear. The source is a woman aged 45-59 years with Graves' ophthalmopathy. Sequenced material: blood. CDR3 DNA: TGTGCCACCACCGATGGGGAGTTCAATCAGCCCCAGCATTTT. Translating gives CATTDGEFNQPQHF.